This TCR beta chain appears in the sequencing data of a study of T cells in Graves' hyperthyroidism and ophthalmopathy (dated by TCRdb to the late 2010s). For context, the study as a whole: Peripheral blood was sampled at the time of initial diagnosis, prior to any treatment. TCR V-J signatures able to tell the groups apart were searched for in a discovery cohort of approximately 95 patients, of whom fewer than 45 had Graves' ophthalmopathy and about 60 had stable Graves' hyperthyroidism. An independent validation cohort of around 19 hyperthyroidism patients and about 15 patients who later progressed to ophthalmopathy tested prospective prediction of ophthalmopathy. The 100 discovery patients were divided at random into training and test sets in a 7:3 ratio. In six Graves' hyperthyroidism patients, the study also compared T-cell repertoires from thyroid tissue with T-cell repertoires from blood. Once sampling was done, hyperthyroidism patients were given methimazole at a starting dose of 30 mg daily, whereas ophthalmopathy patients were given high-dose intravenous methylprednisolone. TCR Vbeta CDR3 sequencing of some 140 peripheral blood samples (fewer than 45 ophthalmopathy, some 75 hyperthyroidism and approximately 17 progressor patients) is reported in the paper.

This clonotype has at least ten counts. This clone's antigen is unknown. No quality values exist for individual bases; no much larger clone is one base distant. The TCR beta CDR3 regions were amplified from RNA transcripts. The first round of RT-PCR for the TCR CDR3 was performed with the HTBI primer set and the Qiagen OneStep RT-PCR kit. A second multiplex PCR round built the libraries, followed by size selection and purification. The libraries were sequenced on an Illumina HiSeq2000 using paired-end 100 bp reads. Concerning the study's data processing: SOAPnuke was used to process the raw data, with reads discarded if the reads contained adapters or uncalled bases, had a mean Phred below 15, or lacked an exact constant-primer or identifier match. High-quality paired reads were merged using COPE v1.2.5, and each unique nucleotide sequence was defined as a clonotype. MiTCR v1.1 was used to align clonotypes to the IMGT TRBV, TRBD and TRBJ reference segments. The analysis was restricted to V-J combinations with a frequency above 0.0001, which together covered 98% to 99.2% of the repertoires. The TCS score was defined as F50 (clonal expansion) divided by E x V (chaos), with BLOSUM62-based TCRdist calculated between CDR3 peptides within each V-J. Welch's t-statistics and random forest reduced around 550 V-J features to roughly 13, which were used in a naive Bayes classifier (R e1071). Starting from the raw public reads, TCRdb applied fastp trimming at Q25, assembled clones with MiXCR and retained in-frame beta chains. Rows are unified per CDR3 protein, each entry keeping the most common DNA and genes. None of the V and J calls come from the authors' own analysis; TCRdb made them. The sample records 550,000 to 600,000 distinct CDR3 sequences, 14% of which are singletons. The top ten clonotypes cover roughly 7.1% of the sample.

Ophthalmopathy patients had moderately to severely active disease, Clinical Activity Score of at least 3, NOSPECS grade of at least 4, and duration under 3 months. Any patient with an uncontrolled infection, another autoimmune disease, pregnancy or lactation was excluded. Clinical symptoms, serum thyroxine and TRAb, thyroid ultrasound, and orbital computed tomography formed the basis for the diagnoses. PBMCs were separated from 7.5 to 10 ml of fresh peripheral blood using Ficoll-Paque density gradient centrifugation. Trizol reagent was used to extract total RNA, and RNA quality was then checked on an Agilent 2100 Bioanalyzer. Overall study outcomes, separate from this receptor: During validation, the model predicted progression to ophthalmopathy a median of roughly six months ahead of onset, with around 70% sensitivity and 72.22% specificity. Most expanded thyroid clonotypes (frequency above 0.001) were also detected in blood, suggesting blood repertoires may reflect thyroid immune responses. A model built on a 13 V-J signature distinguished ophthalmopathy from stable hyperthyroidism, reaching around 90% sensitivity and 81.08% specificity in cross-validation and 80%/75% in testing. Sample size was not statistically predetermined, and investigators were not blinded to group allocation.

The CDR3 goes from the cysteine to the phenylalanine over 14 residues. Only the CDR3 part of the read is kept: 42 bases, read in frame from the first base. V is cut by 1 base and J by 5 bases, and the space between the germline ends is 9 bases. Per the germline V gene, LGHNT is the CDR1 and FRNRAP is the CDR2. The clonotype comes from a woman aged 18-29 years with Graves' ophthalmopathy. The material sequenced was blood. The chain is assembled from TRBV12-5 and TRBJ2-1; no D gene can be assigned with confidence. Here is the DNA: TGTGCTAGTGGTTTGGGACGGTCTAACAATGAGCAGTTCTTC. This yields the protein CASGLGRSNNEQFF.